Shown below are 28 T cell receptor beta chains from a single sample sequenced in a study of Graves' ophthalmopathy and Graves' hyperthyroidism. Beta-chain TCR CDR3 regions were amplified from RNA transcripts. Second-round multiplex PCR came after first-round RT-PCR with HTBI primers. MiXCR was run by TCRdb on the multiplex PCR reads, yielding one entry per CDR3 protein. The sample records about 480,000 distinct CDR3 sequences, roughly an eighth being singletons. Sequenced material: blood. The origin of the receptors is a woman in her twenties or thirties with Graves' ophthalmopathy.

This clonotype was seen ten or more times. The J gene is TRBJ2-5, the V gene TRBV10-3; either TRBD1 or TRBD2 may supply D (5 bases each). This CDR3 is 15 amino acids long. CDR1 and CDR2 (germline): ENHRY, SYGVKD. Between the trimmed V and J ends, which lost 4 bases and 2 bases, there was a span of 14 bases. The CDR3 loop reads CAISARDGPQETQYF. DNA of the CDR3: TGTGCCATCAGTGCGAGGGACGGACCACAAGAGACCCAGTACTTC.

There are many counts of this clonotype. The gene calls are TRBV5-1 and TRBJ1-1; D not certain. Germline CDR1 is SGHRS and CDR2 is YFSETQ. V shed 0 bases and J shed 4 bases, with 19 bases lying between them. The CDR3 has 17 amino acids. The CDR3 coding sequence is TGCGCCAGCAGCTTGGTCCGGAGCCAAGTCTCGTTCACTGAAGCTTTCTTT. Translation gives CASSLVRSQVSFTEAFF. Full variable domain (outside the CDR3, taken from reference TRBV5-1 and TRBJ1-1): KAGVTQTPRYLIKTRGQQVTLSCSPISGHRSVSWYQQTPGQGLQFLFEYFSETQRNKGNFPGRFSGRQFSNSRSEMNVSTLELGDSALYLCASSLVRSQVSFTEAFFGQGTRLTVV.

This clonotype was counted at least ten times. Its ends do not fully match the called genes, so a read error is possible. CDR3 region: CSVEGTGTAKNIQYF. The CDR3 DNA is TGCAGCGTGGAAGGGACAGGGACGGCCAAAAACATTCAGTACTTC. This sequence joins TRBV29-1 and TRBJ2-4, with 9 bases identical to TRBD1. Germline assignment: CDR1 SQVTM and CDR2 ANQGSEA. This CDR3 comprises 15 residues.

There are many counts of this clonotype. This chain links TRBV19 with TRBJ1-1; D is uncertain. Germline-derived CDR1 and CDR2 are LNHDA and SQIVND (reference sequence). The ends were cut back, 5 bases at V and 5 bases at J, with 18 bases in the middle. The CDR3 is made up of 15 amino acids. The CDR3 here is CASSSAWARGTEAFF. The CDR3 coding sequence is TGTGCCAGTAGTTCGGCCTGGGCCCGGGGTACTGAAGCTTTCTTT.

This clonotype was observed once. This may arise from a read error, as a much more abundant clone is one base away. This sequence joins TRBV28 and TRBJ2-2, with 7 bases that match TRBD1. Germline V lookup: CDR1 MDHEN, CDR2 SYDVKM. This CDR3 comprises 14 residues. The chain's CDR3 is CVSFTGVGTGELFF. CDR3 DNA sequence: TGTGTCAGCTTTACAGGGGTCGGGACCGGGGAGCTGTTTTTT.

This clonotype occurred many times. The chain links TRBV6-5 to TRBJ1-1; D perhaps matches TRBD1 (5 bases). The germline CDR1 and CDR2 sequences are MNHEY and SVGAGI. CDR3 length: 14 residues. Trimming cost V 0 bases and J 4 bases, with 9 bases left between them. CDR3 protein: CASSYSRASTEAFF. The CDR3, as DNA: TGTGCCAGCAGTTACTCCAGGGCTAGCACTGAAGCTTTCTTT.

This clonotype was recorded at least ten times. The V and J genes are TRBV7-8 and TRBJ2-7; D gene unclear. V lost 4 bases and J 4 bases, leaving 5 bases between the germline ends. CDR3 size: 11 residues. CDR1 and CDR2 from the germline V gene are SGHVS and FQNEAQ. CDR3 bases: TGTGCCAGCAGCTATCAGTACGAGCAGTACTTC. It encodes CASSYQYEQYF.

This clonotype was counted many times. The CDR3 DNA reads as TGTGCCAGCAGTGACAGGGTAGGACAGCCCCAGCATTTT. This sequence encodes CASSDRVGQPQHF. The chain is built from TRBV12-3 or TRBV12-4 and TRBJ1-5, with 7 bases lining up with TRBD1. The trim removed 5 bases at V and 7 bases at J, leaving 5 bases unmatched. The CDR3 sequence is 13 residues long.

This clonotype was seen at least ten times. The rearrangement uses TRBV12-3 or TRBV12-4 and TRBJ1-5; TRBD1 aligns across 8 bases. V was pared by 5 bases and J by 4 bases, with 7 bases of the junction left unmatched. The length of the CDR3 is 15 residues. CDR3 sequence reads: CASSPAGGRNQPQHF. The CDR3 DNA reads as TGTGCCAGCAGTCCAGCAGGGGGCCGAAATCAGCCCCAGCATTTT.

This clonotype appeared a single time. This chain links TRBV9 with TRBJ1-2, with 10 nucleotides matching TRBD1. V was clipped by 3 bases and J by 2 bases; unmatched bases: 4. The CDR3 contains 15 residues. Germline values: CDR1 SGDLS, CDR2 YYNGEE. CDR3 coding DNA: TGTGCCAGCAGCGCGGGACAGGGGTCCAACTATGGCTACACCTTC. Its protein is CASSAGQGSNYGYTF.

This clonotype was seen many times. As the CDR3 is not closed by the conserved phenylalanine or tryptophan, this likely results from a read error. The chain joins TRBV6-1 to TRBJ1-1; 10 bases are shared with TRBD1. The ends lost 6 bases at V and 10 bases at J; junction bases unmatched: 8. CDR1 and CDR2 from the germline V gene are MNHNS and SASEGT. CDR3 size: 13 residues. The CDR3 loop is CASRVGQGGRAFS. CDR3 nucleotides: TGTGCCAGCAGGGTTGGACAGGGGGGCAGAGCTTTCTCT.

This clonotype has at least ten counts. CDR3 residues: CSVDSTWGYEQYF. DNA of the CDR3: TGCAGCGTTGATTCCACGTGGGGCTACGAGCAGTACTTC. The chain is built from TRBV29-1 and TRBJ2-7; D ambiguous. The CDR3 is 13 residues long. Germline V gene sequence: CDR1 SQVTM, CDR2 ANQGSEA. V was trimmed by 3 bases and J by 3 bases, leaving 12 bases between them.

This clonotype showed up just once. A read error is possible here, since a much larger clone lies one base away. The conserved phenylalanine or tryptophan normally closing the CDR3 is absent here, so this likely arose from a read error. This chain joins TRBV25-1 and TRBJ1-5, with 7 positions matching TRBD1. CDR3 length: 15 residues. Germline loops: CDR1 MGHDK, CDR2 SYGVNS. V was pared by 4 bases and J by 5 bases, with 8 bases of the junction left unmatched. The CDR3 DNA reads TGTGCCAGCAGTGCTTGTCGACAGGGCGATCAGCCCCAGCATTTG. Translation: CASSACRQGDQPQHL.

This clonotype was seen a handful of times. The gene calls are TRBV27 and TRBJ2-2; 7 bases map to TRBD2. Trimming removed 5 bases from V and 5 bases from J; junction bases left unmatched: 11. CDR3 length: 16 residues. The V gene's germline CDR1 is MNHEY and CDR2 SMNVEV (reference sequence). Written as DNA, the CDR3 is TGTGCCAGCAGTCCCCTCCCGGGACTACCTACCGGGGAGCTGTTTTTT. It encodes CASSPLPGLPTGELFF.

The J gene is TRBJ1-1, the V gene TRBV9; D unresolved. The germline V gene encodes CDR1 SGDLS and CDR2 YYNGEE. The CDR3 loop spans 15 amino acids. V lost 4 bases and J 4 bases, leaving 17 bases between the germline ends. In nucleotides, the CDR3 is TGTGCCAGCAGCCCAGCCGGGCCCCGGGGCACTGAAGCTTTCTTT. Translated, it gives CASSPAGPRGTEAFF.

This clonotype was seen ten or more times. This CDR3 is CASSPDRSEAFF. The CDR3 DNA sequence: TGTGCCAGCAGCCCGGACAGGTCTGAAGCTTTCTTT. This chain joins TRBV12-3 or TRBV12-4 and TRBJ1-1; TRBD1 matches 7 bases. Trimming took 6 bases from V and 6 from J; bases not matched to a gene: 4. The CDR3 totals 12 residues.

This clonotype was detected ten times or more. The rearrangement uses TRBV7-6 and TRBJ2-7; D possibly corresponds to TRBD1 (6 bases). CDR1 is SGHVS and CDR2 is FNYEAQ in the germline V gene. The CDR3 sequence is 15 residues long. V shed 5 bases and J shed 7 bases, with 21 bases lying between them. DNA for the CDR3: TGTGCCAGCAGCAGCGCGTACTACACAGGGCAAGAGCAGTACTTC. This sequence encodes CASSSAYYTGQEQYF.

This chain joins TRBV20-1 and TRBJ2-6; TRBD1 might be the D (5 bases). This CDR3 is 17 amino acids long. The V end lost 3 bases, the J end lost 2 bases, and 17 bases lay between the germline ends. Germline V gene lookup returns CDR1 DFQATT and CDR2 SNEGSKA (reference sequence). DNA for the CDR3: TGCAGTGCTAGCTTACCAAATCAGGGTACTGGGGCCAACGTCCTGACTTTC. Translated, it gives CSASLPNQGTGANVLTF.

The table lists this clonotype with a few counts. The rearrangement links TRBV12-3 or TRBV12-4 to TRBJ1-1; D is ambiguous. Trimming stripped 3 bases from V and 1 base from J, with 9 bases between. The CDR3 is made up of 14 amino acids. CDR3 bases: TGTGCCAGCAGTTTTCGGGAAAGGAACACTGAAGCTTTCTTT. Residues: CASSFRERNTEAFF.

This clonotype was recorded many times. This chain uses TRBV24-1 with TRBJ2-5; D is unclear. CDR3 size: 15 residues. V gave up 4 bases and J gave up 5 bases, with 16 bases separating them. Germline V CDR1 and CDR2: KGHDR, SFDVKD. The CDR3 sequence is CATSDRASPKETQYF. CDR3 DNA sequence: TGTGCCACCAGTGACCGGGCCTCCCCAAAGGAGACCCAGTACTTC.

The gene calls are TRBV6-2 or TRBV6-3 and TRBJ2-3, with unresolved D. CDR1 is MNHEY, CDR2 SVGEGT, per germline. The CDR3 contains 13 residues. Trimming stripped 5 bases from V and 4 bases from J, with 10 bases between. Written as DNA, the CDR3 is TGTGCCAGCAGTCTAACTTACGCAGATACGCAGTATTTT. Its protein product is CASSLTYADTQYF.

This clonotype occurred many times. This chain's CDR3 is CATSRKNTGELFF. The DNA for the CDR3 is TGTGCCACCAGCAGAAAGAACACCGGGGAGCTGTTTTTT. This chain connects TRBV15 to TRBJ2-2; D remains ambiguous. The V gene's germline CDR1 is LNHNV and CDR2 YYDKDF (reference sequence). Trimming took off 2 bases at V and 1 base at J, with 2 bases between the two ends. CDR3 length: 13 amino acids. Looking up the rest from reference TRBV15 and TRBJ2-2 gives the full variable domain: DAMVIQNPRYQVTQFGKPVTLSCSQTLNHNVMYWYQQKSSQAPKLLFHYYDKDFNNEADTPDNFQSRRPNTSFCFLDIRSPGLGDTAMYLCATSRKNTGELFFGEGSRLTVL.

This clonotype was seen ten or more times. The J gene is TRBJ1-2, the V gene TRBV6-1; D is unresolved. Trimming took off 7 bases at V and 1 base at J, with 10 bases between the two ends. This CDR3 contains 13 residues. The germline V gene has CDR1 MNHNS and CDR2 SASEGT. CDR3 sequence (DNA): TGTGCCAGCACCCCAGACCATAACTATGGCTACACCTTC. Translated: CASTPDHNYGYTF.

This chain joins TRBV10-2 and TRBJ2-5; 10 bases are a match to TRBD2. The CDR3 has 15 residues. CDR1 is WSHSY, CDR2 SAAADI, per germline. CDR3 amino acids: CTTTPSGGAAETQYF. CDR3 DNA sequence: TGCACCACCACACCAAGCGGGGGGGCCGCAGAGACCCAGTACTTC.

A note on this clonotype: One end of the junction varies from germline; a read error may be responsible. V and J are TRBV6-2 or TRBV6-3 and TRBJ2-7, with 14 bases fitting TRBD2. Germline-derived CDR1 and CDR2 are MNHEY and SVGEGT. CDR3 length: 18 amino acids. CDR3 residues: CASSRSPGLAGVNYEQCF. In DNA, the CDR3 is TGTGCCAGCAGTCGGAGTCCGGGACTAGCGGGGGTCAACTACGAGCAGTGCTTC.

This clonotype was found many times. V usage is TRBV10-3 and J usage is TRBJ2-5; D possibly corresponds to TRBD1 (5 bases). Germline CDR1 is ENHRY and CDR2 is SYGVKD. The CDR3 sequence is 13 residues long. Trimming removed 4 bases at V and 1 base at J, with 7 bases between. The CDR3 nucleotides read TGTGCCATCAGTGGACAGTTCCAAGAGACCCAGTACTTC. It yields the protein CAISGQFQETQYF.

This clonotype showed up many times. This chain uses TRBV7-2 with TRBJ1-2; D is perhaps TRBD1 (5 bases). The V and J ends lost 3 bases and 2 bases respectively, with 10 bases between them. This CDR3 comprises 14 residues. The germline gives CDR1 SGHTA, CDR2 FQGNSA. The CDR3 nucleotides are TGTGCCAGCAGCTTTGACAGCCTCAACTATGGCTACACCTTC. Its protein is CASSFDSLNYGYTF. The complete variable domain, with remaining parts taken from reference TRBV7-2 and TRBJ1-2, reads GAGVSQSPSNKVTEKGKDVELRCDPISGHTALYWYRQSLGQGLEFLIYFQGNSAPDKSGLPSDRFSAERTGGSVSTLTIQRTQQEDSAVYLCASSFDSLNYGYTFGSGTRLTVV.

This clonotype was recorded many times. The chain recombines TRBV30 with TRBJ1-1; perhaps TRBD1 as D (5 bases). This CDR3 comprises 13 residues. Germline loops: CDR1 GTSNPN, CDR2 SVGIG (reference sequence). V gave up 6 bases and J gave up 1 base, with 12 bases separating them. The CDR3 is CACYRDGNTEAFF. The CDR3 nucleotides read TGTGCCTGTTACCGGGACGGGAACACTGAAGCTTTCTTT.